The rows below give T cell receptor beta chains drawn from one sample of a study of CD4 T cells in relation to SARS-CoV-2 and coronaviruses. Repertoires were generated with immunoSEQ multiplex PCR, while TCRdb's copy carries only in-frame clones and drops some. This table holds about 70,000 clones, over 80% found once. Sequenced input: memory CD4+ T cells from PBMCs. The source is a human donor in good health. CDR3s include the opening cysteine and the closing phenylalanine or tryptophan. Fields, in order: clone size, D gene, J gene, V gene, CDR3 DNA, CDR3 protein. The D gene is left open where the match is weak. Size tells how often a clone was seen (once, few, many) or the class of an expanded clone, and some rows leave it out.

NA | NA | TRBJ2-7 | TRBV7-2 | TGTGCCAGCAGCTTAGGGACAGGAGGGAAGGAGCAGTACTTC | CASSLGTGGKEQYF
few | TRBD1 | TRBJ1-5 | TRBV15 | TGTGCCACCAGCCTCGATTCTCCCGACAGGGATCTACGCAATCAGCCCCAGCATTTT | CATSLDSPDRDLRNQPQHF
NA | NA | TRBJ1-1 | TRBV30 | TGTGCCTGGAGTTACAGAAACACTGAAGCTTTCTTT | CAWSYRNTEAFF
NA | NA | TRBJ2-7 | TRBV6-6 | TGTGCCAGCAGTTACTCGAGTACCGGTGGCGAGCAGTACTTC | CASSYSSTGGEQYF
NA | NA | TRBJ1-4 | TRBV3-1/TRBV3-2 | TGTGCCAGCAGCCGCACGGGGGCGGTTAATGAAAAACTGTTTTTT | CASSRTGAVNEKLFF
NA | TRBD2 | TRBJ2-1 | TRBV9 | TGTGCCAGCAGCCTAGCGGGGGGTAACAATGAGCAGTTCTTC | CASSLAGGNNEQFF
few | NA | TRBJ1-1 | TRBV3-1/TRBV3-2 | TGTGCCAGCAGCCGCCACGGGCAGAGGAACACTGAAGCTTTCTTT | CASSRHGQRNTEAFF
once | TRBD2 | TRBJ2-1 | TRBV19 | TGTGCCAGTAGTATGAGCGGGAGGGGAGACTACAATGAGCAGTTCTTC | CASSMSGRGDYNEQFF
NA | TRBD2 | TRBJ2-1 | TRBV7-2 | TGTGCCAGCAAACTAGCGGGGGGTCGGAATGAGCAGTTCTTC | CASKLAGGRNEQFF
NA | NA | TRBJ2-3 | TRBV6-2/TRBV6-3 | TGTGCCAGCAGTTACGGCTACACAGATACGCAGTATTTT | CASSYGYTDTQYF
NA | TRBD2 | TRBJ2-5 | TRBV5-1 | TGCGCCAGCAGGTCGGGACTAGCGGGAGCGTACCAAGAGACCCAGTACTTC | CASRSGLAGAYQETQYF
few | NA | TRBJ1-5 | TRBV6-2/TRBV6-3 | TGTGCCAGCAGTTTTTGGGGACGGGCTAATAATCAGCCCCAGCATTTT | CASSFWGRANNQPQHF
NA | TRBD1 | TRBJ2-1 | TRBV5-1 | TGCGCCAGCAGCGCGCATGGGACAGGGGGATGGGATGAGCAGTTCTTC | CASSAHGTGGWDEQFF
once | NA | TRBJ2-1 | TRBV6-1 | TGTGCCAGCAGTGAATTCCTCCAGGGGCCCCAGTTCTTC | CASSEFLQGPQFF
NA | TRBD1 | TRBJ2-7 | TRBV29-1 | TGCAGCGCTGAGGGATCCGGGACAGCAGCCTACGAGCAGTACTTC | CSAEGSGTAAYEQYF
NA | TRBD1 | TRBJ1-2 | TRBV6-5 | TGTGCCAGCAGTTACTCGACCCCAGGGGGCTATGGCTACACCTTC | CASSYSTPGGYGYTF
NA | NA | TRBJ1-5 | TRBV28 | TGTGCCAGCAGTTCCCTTCAAAGGGCCAATCAGCCCCAGCATTTT | CASSSLQRANQPQHF
NA | NA | TRBJ2-3 | TRBV6-5 | TGTGCCAGCAGGCGGACACTGGGGGGAGATACGCAGTATTTT | CASRRTLGGDTQYF
NA | NA | TRBJ1-1 | TRBV9 | TGTGCCAGCAGCCCCACCATCATAGAGAACACTGAAGCTTTCTTT | CASSPTIIENTEAFF
NA | NA | TRBJ2-7 | TRBV28 | TGTGCCAGCATCTCCCCCGGGAGAAACTACGAGCAGTACTTC | CASISPGRNYEQYF
NA | NA | TRBJ2-5 | TRBV29-1 | TGCAGCGGAAAATACTCAGGCTCCCAAGAGACCCAGTACTTC | CSGKYSGSQETQYF
NA | TRBD1 | TRBJ2-2 | TRBV4-3 | TGCGCCAGCAGCCAAGATCCCTTCCGACAGGGCGACACCGGGGAGCTGTTTTTT | CASSQDPFRQGDTGELFF
once | NA | TRBJ1-2 | TRBV24-1 | TGTGCCACCAGTGAACGGGATTACTACACCTTC | CATSERDYYTF
NA | NA | TRBJ2-1 | TRBV9 | TGTGCCAGCGGGACTTCCACCTTCAATGAGCAGTTCTTC | CASGTSTFNEQFF
NA | TRBD1 | TRBJ1-2 | TRBV3-1/TRBV3-2 | TGTGCCAGCAGCCAACCAACCGGGACAGGGGACTATGGCTACACCTTC | CASSQPTGTGDYGYTF
NA | NA | TRBJ1-1 | TRBV7-3 | TGTGCCAGCAGCCCTAGCGGCGGGAACACTGAAGCTTTCTTT | CASSPSGGNTEAFF
NA | TRBD1 | TRBJ2-2 | TRBV2 | TGTGCCAGCAGTCCACAGGGGATCGGGGAGCTGTTTTTT | CASSPQGIGELFF
NA | TRBD1 | TRBJ2-7 | TRBV19 | TGTGCCAGTAGTATTAGTGCGTACAGGGGCTACGAGCAGTACTTC | CASSISAYRGYEQYF
once | NA | TRBJ2-5 | TRBV14 | TGTGCCAGCAGCCAAGATAGGATCGGGGGGCGGTATGAGACCCAGTACTTC | CASSQDRIGGRYETQYF
NA | TRBD1 | TRBJ1-5 | TRBV18 | TGTGCCAGCTCCGAGCAGGGGGCGAGCAATCAGCCCCAGCATTTT | CASSEQGASNQPQHF
NA | TRBD1 | TRBJ1-1 | TRBV12-3/TRBV12-4 | TGTGCCAGCAGTTACGGGACAGAGGATGAAGCTTTCTTT | CASSYGTEDEAFF
NA | TRBD2 | TRBJ2-1 | TRBV6-2/TRBV6-3 | TGTGCCAGCAGTTACTCGAGTGGACTAGCGGGAACCTACAATGAGCAGTTCTTC | CASSYSSGLAGTYNEQFF
NA | NA | TRBJ2-2 | TRBV21-1 | TGTGCCAGCAGCAAACGGGCAGCTACTATAACCGGGGAGCTGTTTTTT | CASSKRAATITGELFF